Following are 5 T cell receptor beta chains from one sample sequenced in a study of blood T cell repertoires in COVID-19. The repertoire was sequenced with immunoSEQ multiplex PCR; TCRdb's copy has only in-frame clones and lacks some. The top ten hold 5.8% of the sample, which has around 49,000 clones, approximately 82% seen once. Material for sequencing was PBMCs or T cells enriched from blood (not recorded which). The source of these receptors is a woman aged 45-65 years with acute COVID-19.

This clone was seen more than once but under ten times. The chain links TRBV19 to TRBJ1-6; 10 bases agree with TRBD1. Trimming took 5 bases from V and 6 from J; bases not matched to a gene: 7. CDR1 LNHDA and CDR2 SQIVND come from the germline V gene (reference sequence). The CDR3 extends over 16 amino acids. The CDR3 nucleotides read TGTGCCAGTAGTGCACCTAGGGACAGGGGTAATTCACCCCTCCACTTT. Residues: CASSAPRDRGNSPLHF.

The chain links TRBV5-6 to TRBJ2-3; tentative D call: TRBD2 (6 bases). The germline V and J ends were trimmed by 1 base and 3 bases, with 9 bases remaining between them. The CDR3 extends over 14 amino acids. The germline V gene encodes CDR1 SGHDT and CDR2 YYEEEE. The CDR3 sequence: CASSLWGETDTQYF. The CDR3 DNA reads as TGTGCCAGCAGCTTGTGGGGGGAAACAGATACGCAGTATTTT.

This rearrangement joins TRBV30 to TRBJ2-7; weak D call: TRBD1 (5 bases). Germline V gene data show CDR1 as GTSNPN and CDR2 as SVGIG (reference sequence). V lost 1 base and J lost 3, with 16 bases in between. The CDR3 has 15 amino acids. The CDR3 nucleotides read TGTGCCTGGAGTGACCCTTTTAGGCAGGGCTACGAGCAGTACTTC. Amino acid sequence: CAWSDPFRQGYEQYF.

The chain joins TRBV20-1 to TRBJ1-2; D is ambiguous. V was shortened by 3 bases and J by 0 bases, with 5 bases between the two germline ends. The CDR3 runs to 12 residues. Germline V gives CDR1 DFQATT, CDR2 SNEGSKA (reference sequence). CDR3 protein: CSASLANYGYTF. The DNA of the CDR3 is TGCAGTGCTAGTCTAGCTAACTATGGCTACACCTTC.

The chain uses TRBV5-8 and TRBJ1-2; TRBD1 aligns across 8 bases. This CDR3 contains 16 residues. The germline CDR1 and CDR2 sequences are SGHTS and YDEGEE. V lost 0 bases to trimming and J lost 4 bases; unmatched junction nucleotides: 8. CDR3 amino acids: CASSLAAFGTGYGYTF. The CDR3 bases are TGTGCCAGCAGCTTGGCCGCCTTTGGGACAGGCTATGGCTACACCTTC.